The 20 T cell receptor beta chains in this list originate from one sample, sequenced in a study of T-cell reconstitution after alpha-beta-depleted transplantation in children listed by TCRdb under 2016. Receptors were amplified or captured by PCR. TCRdb records Illumina HiSeq 2500 as the sequencer. TCR libraries were prepared with molecular barcoding, using unique molecular identifiers to normalize TCRbeta repertoire quantification. TCRdb's own reprocessing of the public reads used fastp at Q25 and MiXCR and kept productive beta chains. A single entry per CDR3 protein holds the most common genes and DNA from its merged rows. Across this sample there are around 400,000 distinct CDR3 sequences, with roughly 22% seen only once. The top ten clones comprise 3.5% to 4% of the sample. The input for sequencing was PBMCs from the stem cell graft donor, taken from the stem cell graft. Receptor source: a human donor who donated a stem cell graft to a child with acute myeloid leukemia.

This clonotype was recorded a few times. This chain joins TRBV29-1 and TRBJ2-1, with D maybe TRBD1 (6 bases). CDR1 is SQVTM, CDR2 ANQGSEA, per germline. V lost 6 bases and J lost 2, with 14 bases in between. CDR3 length: 14 residues. CDR3 loop: CSVRPGGPYNEQFF. DNA for the CDR3: TGCAGCGTACGTCCTGGGGGCCCCTACAATGAGCAGTTCTTC.

The chain links TRBV7-3 to TRBJ1-2; maybe TRBD1 (5 bases). The germline gives CDR1 SGHTA, CDR2 FQGTGA. This CDR3 has 14 amino acids. Trimming took 5 bases from V and 7 from J, leaving 17 bases between them. This chain's CDR3 is CASSPGRERGGYTF. The CDR3 nucleotides read TGTGCCAGCAGCCCAGGGAGGGAACGAGGTGGCTACACCTTC.

The chain employs TRBV21-1 and TRBJ2-3; TRBD1 is taken as the D call from the table, unchecked against the DNA. TRBV21-1 is a listed pseudogene. This CDR3 comprises 11 residues. The CDR3 sequence is CDAGPTDTEYF. The DNA of the CDR3 is TGTGACGCGGGACCCACAGATACGGAGTATTTT.

The J gene is TRBJ2-7, the V gene TRBV5-1; maybe TRBD1 (6 bases). Germline CDR1 reads SGHRS; CDR2 reads YFSETQ. The CDR3 is made up of 18 amino acids. V gave up 0 bases and J gave up 3 bases, with 22 bases separating them. The DNA of the CDR3 is TGCGCCAGCAGCTTGGAATCGCGTACAGGGTTTCTAGACTACGAGCAGTACTTC. Amino acids: CASSLESRTGFLDYEQYF. Full variable domain (outside the CDR3, taken from reference TRBV5-1 and TRBJ2-7): KAGVTQTPRYLIKTRGQQVTLSCSPISGHRSVSWYQQTPGQGLQFLFEYFSETQRNKGNFPGRFSGRQFSNSRSEMNVSTLELGDSALYLCASSLESRTGFLDYEQYFGPGTRLTVT.

At least ten counts were recorded for this clonotype. The chain couples TRBV29-1 to TRBJ2-7, with TRBD1 matching 9 bases. The germline V gene encodes CDR1 SQVTM and CDR2 ANQGSEA. J was trimmed by 2 bases and V by 3 bases; bases with no gene match: 2. The CDR3 spans 13 residues. CDR3 region: CSVETGGPYEQYF. As DNA, the CDR3 is TGCAGCGTTGAGACAGGGGGGCCCTACGAGCAGTACTTC.

A few counts support this clonotype. The V call is TRBV12-3 or TRBV12-4, the J call TRBJ2-3; 9 bases align to TRBD2. J gave up 3 bases and V 5 bases, and 3 bases lay outside the gene matches. The CDR3 runs to 14 residues. In DNA form, the CDR3 reads TGTGCCAGCAGTCGACTAGCGGCTACAGATACGCAGTATTTT. Translation: CASSRLAATDTQYF.

This clonotype occurred a few times. This chain joins TRBV7-6 and TRBJ2-2, with D perhaps matching TRBD1 or TRBD2 (5 bases each). V was cut by 0 bases and J by 3 bases, with 14 bases left in between. Germline V CDR1 and CDR2: SGHVS, FNYEAQ. The CDR3 is 17 amino acids. The CDR3 coding sequence is TGTGCCAGCAGCTTAGCTCGGGACCGTGTGGACACCGGGGAGCTGTTTTTT. Encoded protein: CASSLARDRVDTGELFF.

The rearrangement joins TRBV5-5 to TRBJ2-3; D possibly corresponds to TRBD2 (6 bases). CDR1 is SGHKS, CDR2 YYEKEE, per germline (reference sequence). The CDR3 spans 16 residues. V was shortened by 4 bases and J by 3 bases, with 18 bases between the two germline ends. For the CDR3, the DNA is TGTGCCAGCAGCCCTTATCCGGGGGAGATAACAGATACGCAGTATTTT. It encodes CASSPYPGEITDTQYF.

This clonotype was recorded a few times. The chain uses TRBV10-3 and TRBJ2-3; the D gene is possibly TRBD2 (5 bases). Germline V lookup: CDR1 ENHRY, CDR2 SYGVKD. V was trimmed by 5 bases and J by 0 bases, leaving 9 bases between them. The CDR3 covers 14 residues. CDR3 DNA sequence: TGTGCCATCAGTAGCGGCACTAGCACAGATACGCAGTATTTT. The encoded protein is CAISSGTSTDTQYF.

V usage is TRBV7-6 and J usage is TRBJ2-7, with D perhaps being TRBD1 or TRBD2 (5 bases each). V dropped 1 base and J dropped 4 bases, with 14 bases sitting between them. Germline CDR1 reads SGHVS; CDR2 reads FNYEAQ. This CDR3 is built from 15 residues. The CDR3 reads CASSLGDPMIYEQYF. DNA of the CDR3: TGTGCCAGCAGCTTAGGGGACCCAATGATTTACGAGCAGTACTTC.

Here the CDR3 reads CASSLRLGLVPYEQYF. The CDR3 coding sequence is TGTGCCAGCAGTTTACGTCTTGGACTCGTGCCCTACGAGCAGTACTTC. This chain connects TRBV27 to TRBJ2-7; tentative D call: TRBD2 (5 bases). Germline CDR1 MNHEY, CDR2 SMNVEV (reference sequence). The germline V and J ends were trimmed by 2 bases and 2 bases, with 16 bases remaining between them. The CDR3 spans 16 residues.

This clonotype was seen at least ten times. The gene calls are TRBV7-6 and TRBJ2-3; D remains ambiguous. The length of the CDR3 is 16 residues. V lost 5 bases and J lost 6, with 21 bases in between. CDR1 and CDR2 (germline): SGHVS, FNYEAQ. CDR3 DNA: TGTGCCAGCAGCCTACTTGACGCCAAGATAGAGGATACGCAGTATTTT. It encodes CASSLLDAKIEDTQYF.

The chain combines TRBV5-1 with TRBJ2-3; no reliable D call. Trimming took off 3 bases at V and 0 bases at J, with 11 bases between the two ends. The CDR3 has 15 amino acids. Germline V lookup: CDR1 SGHRS, CDR2 YFSETQ. This CDR3 is CASSSQRSSTDTQYF. The CDR3 coding sequence is TGCGCCAGCAGCTCGCAGCGTTCTAGCACAGATACGCAGTATTTT. The whole variable domain, remainder taken from reference TRBV5-1 and TRBJ2-3, is KAGVTQTPRYLIKTRGQQVTLSCSPISGHRSVSWYQQTPGQGLQFLFEYFSETQRNKGNFPGRFSGRQFSNSRSEMNVSTLELGDSALYLCASSSQRSSTDTQYFGPGTRLTVL.

This clonotype has just a few counts. The chain employs TRBV18 and TRBJ2-3, with D unclear. Trimming removed 6 bases from V and 6 bases from J, with 13 bases in between. From germline, CDR1 is KGHSH and CDR2 LQKENI. The CDR3 contains 13 residues. The CDR3 sequence is CASSRSPWDTQYF. CDR3 bases: TGTGCCAGCTCTCGAAGTCCGTGGGATACGCAGTATTTT.

V is TRBV2 and J is TRBJ1-1; D remains unclear. Per germline, CDR1 SNHLY and CDR2 FYNNEI. The CDR3 spans 11 residues. The V end was cut by 7 bases, the J end by 8 bases, with 11 bases between. The CDR3 DNA reads as TGTGCCAGCAATCGGATCGCAGAAGCTTTCTTT. Translation: CASNRIAEAFF.

This clonotype occurred a few times. This chain uses TRBV6-6 with TRBJ1-2; 7 bases map to TRBD1. The ends lost 4 bases at V and 3 bases at J; junction bases unmatched: 2. This CDR3 is built from 13 residues. Germline values: CDR1 MNHNY, CDR2 SVGAGI (reference sequence). The CDR3 here is CASSSGGYYGYTF. In DNA, the CDR3 is TGTGCCAGCAGTTCAGGGGGGTACTATGGCTACACCTTC.

The table lists this clonotype with a few counts. A read error may produce the germline difference seen at one junction end. V usage is TRBV6-2 or TRBV6-3 and J usage is TRBJ2-7, with a weak D call TRBD2 (5 bases). Looked up from germline, CDR1 is MNHEY and CDR2 is SVGEGT. The CDR3 has 12 residues. In nucleotides, the CDR3 is TGTGCCAGCAGAGGAGGATTACTGTCTAAGGACTTC. Translating it yields CASRGGLLSKDF.

This clonotype appeared once. The rearrangement uses TRBV2 and TRBJ1-5, with 12 bases lining up with TRBD1. CDR3 size: 15 residues. The germline gives CDR1 SNHLY, CDR2 FYNNEI. The junction had 6 bases not matched to a gene; V was cut back by 6 bases and J by 6 bases. The CDR3 loop reads CASRPGQGAFQPQHF. The CDR3 DNA is TGTGCCAGCAGGCCGGGACAGGGGGCTTTTCAGCCCCAGCATTTT.

This clonotype showed up just a few times. The V call is TRBV7-9, the J call TRBJ2-1; 11 nucleotides agree with TRBD1. Germline lookup yields CDR1 SEHNR and CDR2 FQNEAQ (reference sequence). The CDR3 is made up of 16 amino acids. V trimming: 2 bases; J trimming: 9 bases; junction bases outside the gene matches: 9. The CDR3 DNA reads TGTGCCAGCAGCTTAAGGGCCGGACAGGGGGCTGGTGAGCAGTTCTTC. Amino acids: CASSLRAGQGAGEQFF.

This rearrangement joins TRBV25-1 to TRBJ2-7; D is undetermined. Trimming took 0 bases from V and 1 from J, leaving 1 base between them. The CDR3 spans 12 residues. Per germline, CDR1 MGHDK and CDR2 SYGVNS. Written as DNA, the CDR3 is TGTGCCAGCAGTGAATATTCCTACGAGCAGTACTTC. Its translation: CASSEYSYEQYF.